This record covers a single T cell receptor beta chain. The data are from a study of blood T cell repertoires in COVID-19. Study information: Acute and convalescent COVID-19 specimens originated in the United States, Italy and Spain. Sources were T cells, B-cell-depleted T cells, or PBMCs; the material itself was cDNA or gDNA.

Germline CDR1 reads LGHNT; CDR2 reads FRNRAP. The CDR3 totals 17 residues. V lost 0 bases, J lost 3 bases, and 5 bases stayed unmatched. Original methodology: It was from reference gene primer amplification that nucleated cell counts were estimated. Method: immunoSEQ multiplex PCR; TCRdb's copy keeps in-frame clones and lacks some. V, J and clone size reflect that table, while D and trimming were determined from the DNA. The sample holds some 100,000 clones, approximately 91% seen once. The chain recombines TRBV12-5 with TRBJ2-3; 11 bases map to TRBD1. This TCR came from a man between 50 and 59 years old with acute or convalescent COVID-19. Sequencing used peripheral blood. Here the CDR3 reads CASGLVHGTGGTDTQYF. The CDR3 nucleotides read TGTGCTAGTGGTTTGGTACATGGGACAGGGGGTACAGATACGCAGTATTTT.